These T cell receptor beta chains were read from a single sample in a study of blood T cell repertoires in COVID-19. Here immunoSEQ multiplex PCR was the method, and the copy in TCRdb shows in-frame clones only, minus some. The table includes more than 95,000 clones, around 81% detected once. The sequencing input was peripheral blood. The receptor source for this set is a man in his 60s with acute or convalescent COVID-19. CDR3s include the opening cysteine and the closing phenylalanine or tryptophan. The order of the fields is D gene, J gene, clone size, CDR3 length, V gene, CDR3 protein, CDR3 DNA. D genes are given only for firm matches. The size of a clone is reported for some rows only, either as once, few or many, or as a class for expanded clones.

>TRBD1|TRBJ1-2|.|15|TRBV2
CASTYPGQGRDGYTF
TGTGCCAGCACCTACCCGGGACAGGGGAGGGATGGCTACACCTTC
>TRBD1|TRBJ1-2|.|17|TRBV5-6
CASSPGGGTGGVAGYTF
TGTGCCAGCAGCCCCGGGGGTGGGACAGGGGGCGTCGCTGGCTACACCTTC
>TRBD1|TRBJ1-1|.|15|TRBV29-1
CSAPGQGSWSTEAFF
TGCAGCGCGCCGGGACAGGGGTCTTGGAGCACTGAAGCTTTCTTT
>TRBD2|TRBJ2-3|.|13|TRBV2
CASTGLAGDTQYF
TGTGCCAGCACCGGGCTAGCGGGAGATACGCAGTATTTT
>TRBD1|TRBJ2-6|.|16|TRBV19
CASKDRYKPGANVLTF
TGTGCCAGTAAGGACAGGTATAAGCCTGGGGCCAACGTCCTGACTTTC
>.|TRBJ2-5|.|13|TRBV4-1
CASSPVGGETQYF
TGCGCCAGCAGCCCCGTGGGCGGGGAGACCCAGTACTTC
>.|TRBJ1-2|.|13|TRBV6-5
CASSNLGDYGYTF
TGTGCCAGTTCCAATTTGGGAGACTATGGCTACACCTTC
>.|TRBJ1-2|.|13|TRBV18
CASSPGEIYGYTF
TGTGCCAGCTCACCTGGAGAGATCTATGGCTACACCTTC
>TRBD1|TRBJ2-1|.|13|TRBV7-3
CASSTGSGGEQFF
TGTGCCAGCAGCACGGGATCAGGGGGTGAGCAGTTCTTC
>.|TRBJ2-1|.|13|TRBV5-4
CASSAAIGDEQFF
TGTGCCAGCAGCGCCGCTATCGGGGATGAGCAGTTCTTC
>.|TRBJ1-2|.|13|TRBV6-1
CASSEARRSGYTF
TGTGCCAGCAGTGAAGCGCGCAGGTCGGGCTACACCTTC
>TRBD1|TRBJ1-2|.|16|TRBV4-1
CASSQDLSDRGYGYTF
TGCGCCAGCAGCCAAGATTTATCCGACAGGGGCTATGGCTACACCTTC
>TRBD1|TRBJ2-1|once|15|TRBV7-7
CASSLVGQGFSRMVF
TGTGCTAGCAGCTTAGTGGGACAGGGGTTTTCTCGTATGGTCTTC
>TRBD2|TRBJ2-1|.|15|TRBV7-7
CASSSGAGTSNEQFF
TGTGCCAGCAGCTCTGGGGCGGGGACTAGCAATGAGCAGTTCTTC
>TRBD2|TRBJ2-2|few|18|TRBV5-1
CASSAPRESGRLTGELFF
TGCGCCAGCAGCGCACCGAGGGAGAGCGGGAGGCTCACCGGGGAGCTGTTTTTT
>.|TRBJ1-5|.|12|TRBV28
CAHSGVGQPQHF
TGTGCCCATTCCGGGGTCGGGCAGCCCCAGCATTTT
>.|TRBJ1-1|few|13|TRBV7-8
CASSSDTNTEAFF
TGTGCCAGCAGCTCGGACACGAACACTGAAGCTTTCTTT
>TRBD1|TRBJ1-5|.|17|TRBV28
CASSSGQGERRSQPQHF
TGTGCCAGCAGTTCGGGACAGGGGGAACGGAGGAGTCAGCCCCAGCATTTT
>.|TRBJ1-2|.|13|TRBV5-1
CASSPNSNYGYTF
TGCGCCAGCAGCCCGAACAGCAACTATGGCTACACCTTC
>TRBD2|TRBJ2-7|.|13|TRBV10-3
CATITSGNYEQYF
TGTGCCACCATTACTAGCGGGAACTACGAGCAGTACTTC
>.|TRBJ1-2|.|13|TRBV18
CASSPPFGWGYTF
TGTGCCAGCTCACCACCCTTCGGGTGGGGCTACACCTTC
>TRBD2|TRBJ2-1|.|17|TRBV9
CASSVDGRQPRYNEQFF
TGTGCCAGCAGCGTAGACGGGAGGCAACCGCGATACAATGAGCAGTTCTTC
>TRBD1|TRBJ2-5|.|16|TRBV14
CASSHWGTGGVETQYF
TGTGCCAGCAGCCATTGGGGGACAGGGGGCGTAGAGACCCAGTACTTC
>TRBD1|TRBJ1-5|.|17|TRBV15
CATLTAGQGGSNQPQHF
TGTGCCACTTTGACCGCGGGACAGGGAGGAAGCAATCAGCCCCAGCATTTT
>.|TRBJ2-5|once|12|TRBV3-1/TRBV3-2
CASAGYQETQYF
TGTGCCAGCGCGGGGTACCAAGAGACCCAGTACTTC
>TRBD2|TRBJ2-3|.|17|TRBV5-1
CASSVRTSGRATDTQYF
TGCGCCAGCAGCGTACGGACTAGCGGGAGGGCGACAGATACGCAGTATTTT
>TRBD1|TRBJ1-3|.|13|TRBV27
CASSKQGANTIYF
TGTGCCAGCAGTAAACAGGGGGCGAACACCATATATTTT
>TRBD1|TRBJ2-1|.|18|TRBV27
CASSLPSRTGGFINEQFF
TGTGCCAGCAGTCTCCCTTCTCGGACAGGGGGCTTCATCAATGAGCAGTTCTTC
>TRBD2|TRBJ2-2|.|16|TRBV11-3
CASSLGTSGKAGELFF
TGTGCCAGCAGCTTAGGTACTAGCGGGAAGGCCGGGGAGCTGTTTTTT
>TRBD1|TRBJ1-1|.|16|TRBV5-1
CASSLETTGVPTEAFF
TGCGCCAGCAGCTTGGAGACTACAGGGGTACCCACTGAAGCTTTCTTT
>TRBD1|TRBJ2-7|.|16|TRBV10-2
CASWSWIGQGSYEQYF
TGCGCCAGCTGGAGCTGGATCGGACAGGGCTCCTACGAGCAGTACTTC
>.|TRBJ2-7|.|15|TRBV18
CASSPLAGGSYEQYF
TGTGCCAGCTCACCACTGGCAGGGGGGTCCTACGAGCAGTACTTC
>TRBD1|TRBJ1-2|.|14|TRBV7-9
CASSLDRGHSGYTF
TGTGCCAGCAGCTTAGACAGGGGGCACTCTGGCTACACCTTC
>.|TRBJ1-6|.|16|TRBV4-1
CASSPTTRGESSPLHF
TGCGCCAGCAGCCCCACGACTCGCGGGGAGAGTTCACCCCTCCACTTT
>TRBD2|TRBJ2-7|.|13|TRBV10-3
CAISPSGKYEQYF
TGTGCCATCAGTCCTAGCGGGAAGTACGAGCAGTACTTC
>TRBD2|TRBJ2-7|medium-sized|15|TRBV2
CASSEGLAVSYEQYF
TGTGCCAGCAGTGAGGGACTAGCGGTCTCCTACGAGCAGTACTTC
>TRBD1|TRBJ1-1|.|13|TRBV28
CAPDRDKNTEAFF
TGTGCCCCGGACAGGGATAAGAACACTGAAGCTTTCTTT
>TRBD1|TRBJ1-2|few|14|TRBV10-2
CASRSTGGNYGYTF
TGCGCCAGCAGATCCACAGGGGGAAACTATGGCTACACCTTC
>.|TRBJ1-4|.|13|TRBV9
CASSVGAGGKLFF
TGTGCCAGCAGCGTAGGGGCAGGAGGAAAACTGTTTTTT
>.|TRBJ2-1|.|15|TRBV11-2
CASSLGAGSYNEQFF
TGTGCCAGCAGCTTAGGGGCGGGATCCTACAATGAGCAGTTCTTC
>TRBD2|TRBJ2-3|.|17|TRBV15
CATSRVTSGSTTDTQYF
TGTGCCACCAGCAGAGTTACTAGCGGTTCTACCACAGATACGCAGTATTTT
>TRBD1|TRBJ2-7|.|15|TRBV6-6
CASSYPPGQSYEQYF
TGTGCCAGCAGTTACCCCCCGGGACAGTCGTACGAGCAGTACTTC
>TRBD1|TRBJ2-3|.|15|TRBV5-1
CASSYDRGAGDTQYF
TGCGCCAGCAGCTACGACAGGGGGGCCGGAGATACGCAGTATTTT
>.|TRBJ1-1|.|17|TRBV3-1/TRBV3-2
CASSHLGQGFLNTEAFF
TGTGCCAGCAGCCATCTGGGGCAGGGATTTTTGAACACTGAAGCTTTCTTT
>.|TRBJ1-2|.|16|TRBV5-1
CASSLESAAPGYGYTF
TGCGCCAGCAGCTTGGAGTCAGCCGCGCCGGGCTATGGCTACACCTTC
>.|TRBJ2-1|.|14|TRBV19
CASSIRDSYNEQFF
TGTGCCAGTAGTATCCGGGATTCCTACAATGAGCAGTTCTTC